The T cell receptor (beta chain) under discussion was sequenced for a study of tumor T cells in aggressive B-cell lymphoma. Profiled with immunoSEQ multiplex PCR; TCRdb holds only in-frame clones, not every one. The table shows under 6,500 clones, with roughly 93% occurring only once. V shed 11 bases and J 6 bases; nucleotides not matched to a gene: 12. The CDR3 consists of 14 residues. Germline V gene lookup returns CDR1 SGHTA and CDR2 FQGNSA. The specimen was tumor tissue. The sequence derives from an adult with diffuse large B cell lymphoma. The chain links TRBV7-2 to TRBJ2-7, with TRBD2 matching 11 bases. The CDR3 here is CASRSASGRTEQYF. The CDR3 DNA is TGTGCCTCCCGCTCGGCTAGCGGGAGGACCGAGCAGTACTTC.